This TCR beta chain is drawn from a study of beta chain features in type 1 diabetes. Study findings and constraints: An over-representation of cells with high TCR expression could result from cDNA sequencing.

Purity above 95% was achieved in all sorted populations. For this clone: Its antigen remains unknown.

As every portion of the isolated RNA was reverse transcribed, the sequencing read expressed TCRB transcripts. Assay used: immunoSEQ multiplex PCR; TCRdb lists only in-frame clones, some missing. The sample lists about 180,000 clones, approximately 13% occurring once. After removal of 7 bases from V and 7 bases from J, the junction contained 10 bases not matched to a gene. The CDR3 is made up of 14 amino acids. Germline V gives CDR1 SGHRS, CDR2 YFSETQ. The sequence derives from a woman aged 18-29 years in good health. The chain links TRBV5-1 to TRBJ2-7, with 11 bases lining up with TRBD2. The source material was central memory CD4+ T cells from blood. The CDR3 region is CASRVLAGEGEQYF. As DNA, the CDR3 is TGCGCCAGCCGAGTACTAGCGGGAGAGGGGGAGCAGTACTTC.